This TCR beta chain came from a study of T cells after yellow fever vaccination. Points from the study as a whole: The booster response re-showed most primary clones: approximately 97% CD4, almost 90% CD8. Sorted repertoires could include abundant contaminating clonotypes from bulk cells.

This clonotype has a handful of counts. Its antigen is as yet unknown. TCRdb reanalysed the 5' RACE reads using MiXCR and keeps one entry per CDR3 protein. The top ten clones hold more than 3% of a sample with about 350,000 distinct CDR3 sequences, around an eighth of them seen once. This CDR3 is built from 10 residues. Trimming cost V 4 bases and J 10 bases, with 10 bases left between them. Germline V CDR1 and CDR2: SQVTM, ANQGSEA. Sequencing used CD4+ T cells sorted from PBMCs, obtained 15 days after the yellow fever booster vaccination. The sequence was obtained from a man aged 18 to 35 who received the YFV17D yellow fever vaccine. This rearrangement joins TRBV29-1 to TRBJ1-1; D remains ambiguous. CDR3: CSVADDLAFF. In DNA, the CDR3 is TGCAGCGTTGCGGACGATCTAGCTTTCTTT.